Described below is a single T cell receptor (beta chain) sequence and its context. In the original analysis: Amplification from reference gene primers served as the basis for estimated nucleated cell counts. Profiled with immunoSEQ multiplex PCR; TCRdb holds only in-frame clones, not every one. Clone size and V and J calls were adopted from that table, with D and trimming inferred from the DNA. Among about 340,000 clones listed, roughly 90% were seen once. The data are from a study of blood T cell repertoires in COVID-19. Study information: Specimens from acute and convalescent COVID-19 originated in the United States, Italy and Spain. PBMCs, B-cell-depleted T cells, or T cells provided the cDNA or gDNA that made up the material.

In Seattle, patients joined the study during active infection and were tracked longitudinally. CDR3 length: 12 amino acids. V lost 7 bases and J 7 bases, leaving 13 bases between the germline ends. CDR1 SNHLY and CDR2 FYNNEI come from the germline V gene. The sequence came from a woman aged 60-75 years with COVID-19, enrolled during active disease. This sequence joins TRBV2 and TRBJ1-2; D unclear. Input material: peripheral blood. CDR3 in amino acids: CASMARILGYTF. The CDR3 region has the DNA TGTGCCAGCATGGCCAGGATACTTGGCTACACCTTC.